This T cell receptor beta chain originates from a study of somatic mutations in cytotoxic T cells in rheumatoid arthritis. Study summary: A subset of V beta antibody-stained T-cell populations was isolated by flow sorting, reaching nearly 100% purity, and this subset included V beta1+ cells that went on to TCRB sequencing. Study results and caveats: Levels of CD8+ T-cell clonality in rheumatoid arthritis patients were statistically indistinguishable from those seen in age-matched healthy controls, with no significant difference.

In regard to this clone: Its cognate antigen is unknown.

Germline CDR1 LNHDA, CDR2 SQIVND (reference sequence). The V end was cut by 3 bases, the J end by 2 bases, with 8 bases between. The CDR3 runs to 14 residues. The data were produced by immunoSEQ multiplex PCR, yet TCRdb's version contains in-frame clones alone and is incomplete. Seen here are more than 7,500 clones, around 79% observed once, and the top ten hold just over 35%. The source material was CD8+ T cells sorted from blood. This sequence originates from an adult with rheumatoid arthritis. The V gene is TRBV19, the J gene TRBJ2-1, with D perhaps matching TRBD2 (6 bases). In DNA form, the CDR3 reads TGTGCCAGTAGTATGGGGGGAACCTACAATGAGCAGTTCTTC. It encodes CASSMGGTYNEQFF.